This T cell receptor (beta chain) was sequenced in a study of cytomegalovirus exposure and HLA in healthy donors. The junction had 8 bases not matched to a gene; V was cut back by 6 bases and J by 1 base. The CDR3 is 15 amino acids. CDR1 is MNHEY and CDR2 is SVGAGI in the germline V gene. The PCR was carried out with 60 Vbeta primers and 13 Jbeta primers. Profiling relied on immunoSEQ multiplex PCR, and the TCRdb table lists in-frame clones only, not all of them. The data hold around 200,000 clones, with roughly 73% observed a single time. The material sequenced was PBMCs. V gene TRBV6-5 combines with J gene TRBJ1-1; 7 nucleotides agree with TRBD1. The TCR sequence derives from a female donor in good health and CMV-seronegative. The CDR3 is CASRSVGTENTEAFF. For the CDR3, the DNA is TGTGCCAGCAGATCAGTCGGGACAGAGAACACTGAAGCTTTCTTT.